Listed below are T cell receptor beta chains from one sample, sequenced in a study of T cells after posttransplantation cyclophosphamide. The table came from immunoSEQ multiplex PCR; TCRdb's copy has only in-frame clones and leaves some out. This sample carries under 20,000 clones and no singletons, and about 0.54% goes to the top ten. This specimen consisted of PBMCs, obtained after allogeneic stem cell transplant with posttransplant cyclophosphamide. These receptors were obtained from a female patient younger than 45 who received an allogeneic stem cell transplant from a related donor, was CMV-positive, and had no GVHD. The graft donor may have given rise to some T cells. Each CDR3 is given without its conserved first and last residue. D genes are given only for firm matches.

v_gene: TRBV4-1; len: 16; d_gene: NA; j_gene: TRBJ1-2; CDR3aa: ASSQVPLLRGRNYGYT
v_gene: TRBV29-1; len: 13; d_gene: TRBD2; j_gene: TRBJ2-7; CDR3aa: SVVKLADFVYEQY
v_gene: TRBV19; len: 13; d_gene: TRBD1; j_gene: TRBJ2-7; CDR3aa: ASKITGTGSNEQY
v_gene: TRBV7-8; len: 12; d_gene: TRBD2; j_gene: TRBJ2-7; CDR3aa: ASSFPGTNNEQY
v_gene: TRBV7-2; len: 12; d_gene: NA; j_gene: TRBJ2-2; CDR3aa: ASSRQLLGGELF
v_gene: TRBV7-9; len: 14; d_gene: NA; j_gene: NA; CDR3aa: ASSRRGAGTTYEQY
v_gene: TRBV2; len: 10; d_gene: TRBD1; j_gene: TRBJ2-3; CDR3aa: ASSEGQGSQY
v_gene: TRBV9; len: 13; d_gene: NA; j_gene: TRBJ1-1; CDR3aa: ASSVAGLMNTEAF
v_gene: TRBV27; len: 11; d_gene: NA; j_gene: TRBJ1-1; CDR3aa: ASSLGRNTEAF
v_gene: TRBV5-1; len: 9; d_gene: NA; j_gene: TRBJ2-1; CDR3aa: ASRQGNEQF
v_gene: TRBV25-1; len: 12; d_gene: TRBD1; j_gene: TRBJ2-3; CDR3aa: ASSETGGTDTQY
v_gene: TRBV4-2; len: 15; d_gene: TRBD2; j_gene: TRBJ2-5; CDR3aa: ASSQGTSGRARETQY
v_gene: TRBV5-6; len: 12; d_gene: TRBD2; j_gene: TRBJ2-7; CDR3aa: ASSTGLQLSEQY
v_gene: TRBV5-6; len: 9; d_gene: NA; j_gene: TRBJ2-7; CDR3aa: ASSFVYEQY
v_gene: TRBV7-2; len: 10; d_gene: NA; j_gene: TRBJ2-5; CDR3aa: ASSLESETQY
v_gene: TRBV28; len: 11; d_gene: TRBD2; j_gene: TRBJ2-3; CDR3aa: ASRGLAGVAQY
v_gene: TRBV27; len: 12; d_gene: TRBD1; j_gene: TRBJ1-2; CDR3aa: ASSTSGTDYGYT
v_gene: TRBV5-5; len: 15; d_gene: TRBD1; j_gene: TRBJ2-3; CDR3aa: ASSLLSPGQGTDTQY
v_gene: TRBV15; len: 13; d_gene: TRBD2; j_gene: TRBJ2-3; CDR3aa: ATGDGLAVTDTQY
v_gene: TRBV27; len: 12; d_gene: NA; j_gene: TRBJ2-3; CDR3aa: ASRYLEGKDTQY
v_gene: TRBV4-3; len: 13; d_gene: NA; j_gene: TRBJ2-7; CDR3aa: ASSQDRAGIYEQY
v_gene: TRBV30; len: 13; d_gene: TRBD1; j_gene: TRBJ1-5; CDR3aa: AWDGGTGAWQPQH
v_gene: TRBV4-1; len: 14; d_gene: NA; j_gene: TRBJ2-7; CDR3aa: ASSQDLQVRMYEQY
v_gene: TRBV28; len: 10; d_gene: TRBD1; j_gene: TRBJ1-5; CDR3aa: ASGTGDQPQH
v_gene: TRBV6-6; len: 12; d_gene: NA; j_gene: TRBJ1-5; CDR3aa: ASSYLRGDQPQH
v_gene: TRBV2; len: 11; d_gene: NA; j_gene: TRBJ2-5; CDR3aa: ASSAQGRETQY
v_gene: TRBV5-5; len: 13; d_gene: NA; j_gene: TRBJ2-7; CDR3aa: ASSLEAGWSYEQY
v_gene: TRBV5-5; len: 11; d_gene: NA; j_gene: TRBJ2-1; CDR3aa: ASSYGKGNEQF
v_gene: TRBV11-2; len: 11; d_gene: TRBD1; j_gene: TRBJ2-1; CDR3aa: ASSWDRANEQF
v_gene: TRBV4-1; len: 13; d_gene: TRBD1; j_gene: TRBJ2-7; CDR3aa: ASSHATGVVYEQY
v_gene: TRBV12-1; len: 18; d_gene: NA; j_gene: TRBJ1-2; CDR3aa: ASSFYLIGTPFGANYGYT
v_gene: TRBV27; len: 11; d_gene: NA; j_gene: TRBJ1-4; CDR3aa: ASSFSGYEKLF
v_gene: TRBV9; len: 14; d_gene: NA; j_gene: TRBJ2-1; CDR3aa: ASSAGGRPVYNEQF
v_gene: TRBV7-2; len: 11; d_gene: NA; j_gene: TRBJ1-2; CDR3aa: ASSLERVIGYT
v_gene: TRBV10-1; len: 14; d_gene: TRBD2; j_gene: TRBJ2-1; CDR3aa: ASSEWGLADYNEQF
v_gene: TRBV5-1; len: 11; d_gene: NA; j_gene: TRBJ1-1; CDR3aa: ASSLAGKEEAF
v_gene: TRBV27; len: 11; d_gene: NA; j_gene: TRBJ2-7; CDR3aa: ASSLGRSYEQY
v_gene: TRBV9; len: 13; d_gene: TRBD2; j_gene: TRBJ2-3; CDR3aa: ASSVGWGGLDTQY
v_gene: TRBV7-2; len: 12; d_gene: TRBD1; j_gene: TRBJ1-2; CDR3aa: ASSEDREVDGYT
v_gene: TRBV4-1; len: 12; d_gene: TRBD1; j_gene: TRBJ2-7; CDR3aa: ASSQGQGANEQY
v_gene: TRBV7-6; len: 13; d_gene: TRBD1; j_gene: TRBJ2-1; CDR3aa: ASSLRSGGANEQF
v_gene: TRBV6-6; len: 11; d_gene: NA; j_gene: TRBJ1-2; CDR3aa: ASLLGHNYGYT
v_gene: TRBV16; len: 15; d_gene: NA; j_gene: TRBJ2-2; CDR3aa: ASSPPGRQANTGELF